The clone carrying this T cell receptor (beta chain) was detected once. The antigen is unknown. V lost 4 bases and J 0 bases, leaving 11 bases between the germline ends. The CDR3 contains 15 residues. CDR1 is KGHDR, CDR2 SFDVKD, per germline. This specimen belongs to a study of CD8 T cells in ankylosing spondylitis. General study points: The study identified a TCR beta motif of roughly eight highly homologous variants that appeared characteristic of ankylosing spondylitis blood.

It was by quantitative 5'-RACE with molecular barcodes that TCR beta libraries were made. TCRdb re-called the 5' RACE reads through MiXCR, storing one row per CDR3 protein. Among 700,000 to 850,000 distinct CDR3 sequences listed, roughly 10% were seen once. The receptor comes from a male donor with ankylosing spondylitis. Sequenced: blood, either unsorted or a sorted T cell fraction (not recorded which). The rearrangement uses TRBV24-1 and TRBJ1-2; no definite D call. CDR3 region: CATSDPLVANYGYTF. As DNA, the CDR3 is TGTGCCACCAGTGACCCCCTGGTAGCTAACTATGGCTACACCTTC.